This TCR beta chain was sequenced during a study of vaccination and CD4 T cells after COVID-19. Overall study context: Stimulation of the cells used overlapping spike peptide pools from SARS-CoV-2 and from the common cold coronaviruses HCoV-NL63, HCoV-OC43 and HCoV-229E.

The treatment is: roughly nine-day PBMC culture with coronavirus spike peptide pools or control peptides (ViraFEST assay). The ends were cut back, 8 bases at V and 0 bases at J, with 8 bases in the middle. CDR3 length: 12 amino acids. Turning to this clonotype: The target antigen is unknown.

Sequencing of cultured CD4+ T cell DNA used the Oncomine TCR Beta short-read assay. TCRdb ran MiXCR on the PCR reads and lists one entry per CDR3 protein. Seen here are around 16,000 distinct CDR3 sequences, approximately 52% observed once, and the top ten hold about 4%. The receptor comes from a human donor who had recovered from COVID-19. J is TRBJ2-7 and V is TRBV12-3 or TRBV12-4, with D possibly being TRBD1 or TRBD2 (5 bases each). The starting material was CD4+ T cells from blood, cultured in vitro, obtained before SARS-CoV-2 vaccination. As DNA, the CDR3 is TGTGCCAGCGTCGGGACCTCCTACGAGCAGTACTTC. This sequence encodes CASVGTSYEQYF.